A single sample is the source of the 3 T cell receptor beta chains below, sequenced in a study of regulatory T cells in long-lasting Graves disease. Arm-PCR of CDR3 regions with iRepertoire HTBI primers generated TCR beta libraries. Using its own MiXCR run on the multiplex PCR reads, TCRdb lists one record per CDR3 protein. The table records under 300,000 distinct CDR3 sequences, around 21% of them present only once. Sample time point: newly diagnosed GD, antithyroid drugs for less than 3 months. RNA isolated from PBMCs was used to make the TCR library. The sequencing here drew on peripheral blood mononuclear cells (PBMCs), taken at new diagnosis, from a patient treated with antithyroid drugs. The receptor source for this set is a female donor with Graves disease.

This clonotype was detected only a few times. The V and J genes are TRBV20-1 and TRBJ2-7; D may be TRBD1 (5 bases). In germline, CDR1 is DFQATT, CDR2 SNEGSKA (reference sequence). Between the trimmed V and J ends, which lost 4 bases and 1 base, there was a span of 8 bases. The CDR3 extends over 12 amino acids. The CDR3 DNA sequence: TGCAGTGCTACGACAGTATCCTACGAGCAGTACTTC. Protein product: CSATTVSYEQYF.

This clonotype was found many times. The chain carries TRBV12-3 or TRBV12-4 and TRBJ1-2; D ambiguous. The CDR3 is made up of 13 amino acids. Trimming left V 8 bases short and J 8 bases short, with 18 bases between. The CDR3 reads CASCYHPGTGYTF. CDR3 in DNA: TGTGCCAGCTGCTACCATCCAGGAACGGGCTACACCTTC.

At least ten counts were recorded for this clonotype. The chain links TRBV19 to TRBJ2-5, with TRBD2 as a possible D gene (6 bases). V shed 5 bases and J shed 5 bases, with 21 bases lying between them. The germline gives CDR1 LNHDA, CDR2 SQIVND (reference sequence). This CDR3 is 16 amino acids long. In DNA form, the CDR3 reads TGTGCCAGTAGTCTCTCGTCGGGAGAATTTCTGGAGACCCAGTACTTC. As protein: CASSLSSGEFLETQYF.